The T cell receptor (beta chain) described here comes from a study of T-cell memory formation after mild COVID-19. This clonotype was picked up a small number of times. A junction end diverges from the germline sequence, so it may reflect a read error. TCRdb recomputed calls from the 5' RACE reads with MiXCR, one row per CDR3 protein. The data show 140,000 or so distinct CDR3 sequences, 13% to 15% seen once. Germline CDR1 and CDR2: WNHNN and SYGVQD (reference sequence). The CDR3 runs to 8 residues. V is TRBV10-1 and J is TRBJ1-2; no reliable D call. The sequence derives from an adult woman who had mild COVID-19 (a few samples of this study predate the infection). Cell type and time point are not known. The material sequenced was PBMCs or a T cell subset sorted from them (not recorded which). Here the CDR3 reads CASSEPAF. The CDR3 DNA sequence: TGCGCCAGCAGTGAGCCGGCCTTC.